The rows below give T cell receptor beta chains drawn from one sample of a study of OX40 agonist ivuxolimab in advanced cancers. Here immunoSEQ multiplex PCR was the method, and the copy in TCRdb shows in-frame clones only, minus some. The sample consists of around 51,000 clones, approximately 87% of them appearing once. The source material was CD4+ or CD8+ T cells sorted from blood, sampled in a trial of the OX40 agonist ivuxolimab. The receptors stem from an adult with an advanced solid tumor such as melanoma, head and neck, liver or kidney cancer. The CDR3 runs from the conserved cysteine through the conserved F or W. The D gene is left open where the match is weak. Not every row has a clone size; where given, it reads once, few, many or a size class.

cdr3_nt: TGTGCCAGCAGCTCCACTGGGGCCTATGAAGCTTTCTTT
cdr3_aa: CASSSTGAYEAFF
d_call: NA
j_call: TRBJ1-1
clone_size: once
v_call: TRBV9

cdr3_nt: TGTGCCAGCAGTTTATCCGTACTAGCGACCGCCTACGAGCAGTACTTC
cdr3_aa: CASSLSVLATAYEQYF
d_call: TRBD2
j_call: TRBJ2-7
clone_size: large
v_call: TRBV27

cdr3_nt: TGTGCCAGCAGTGAGGGCAGATCCTACGAGCAGTACTTC
cdr3_aa: CASSEGRSYEQYF
d_call: NA
j_call: TRBJ2-7
clone_size: NA
v_call: TRBV6-1

cdr3_nt: TGTGCCAGCAGTTCCTACAGGGGGCTCAGCTCCTACGAGCAGTACTTC
cdr3_aa: CASSSYRGLSSYEQYF
d_call: TRBD1
j_call: TRBJ2-7
clone_size: NA
v_call: TRBV6-5

cdr3_nt: TGTGCCAGCAGCGCCATTCAAGCGGGAGGAGGGGAGACCCAGTACTTC
cdr3_aa: CASSAIQAGGGETQYF
d_call: NA
j_call: TRBJ2-5
clone_size: NA
v_call: TRBV21-1

cdr3_nt: TGTGCCAGCAGGACAGGGGGGTTTGTCGAGCAGTACTTC
cdr3_aa: CASRTGGFVEQYF
d_call: TRBD1
j_call: TRBJ2-7
clone_size: NA
v_call: TRBV27

cdr3_nt: TGTGCCAGCAATCCCCCAGGGGGGAACTATGGCTACACCTTC
cdr3_aa: CASNPPGGNYGYTF
d_call: TRBD1
j_call: TRBJ1-2
clone_size: NA
v_call: TRBV6-1

cdr3_nt: TGTGCCAGCAGCCCTCAGCGGGGGCTATACAATGAGCAGTTCTTC
cdr3_aa: CASSPQRGLYNEQFF
d_call: TRBD2
j_call: TRBJ2-1
clone_size: NA
v_call: TRBV7-9

cdr3_nt: TGTGCCAGCAGTGAACAAGCGGGACCCACCGGGGAGCTGTTTTTT
cdr3_aa: CASSEQAGPTGELFF
d_call: TRBD2
j_call: TRBJ2-2
clone_size: NA
v_call: TRBV25-1

cdr3_nt: TGTGCCAGCAGCTTTGTACAGGGCAAGGGGGCTGAAGCTTTCTTT
cdr3_aa: CASSFVQGKGAEAFF
d_call: NA
j_call: TRBJ1-1
clone_size: NA
v_call: TRBV7-9

cdr3_nt: TGTGCCGTACTGACTAGCGGGACCTACAATGAGCAGTTCTTC
cdr3_aa: CAVLTSGTYNEQFF
d_call: TRBD2
j_call: TRBJ2-1
clone_size: NA
v_call: TRBV2

cdr3_nt: TGTGCCAGCAGTTTATTTCCCGTAGGACAGGGAGTCACAGATACGCAGTATTTT
cdr3_aa: CASSLFPVGQGVTDTQYF
d_call: TRBD1
j_call: TRBJ2-3
clone_size: NA
v_call: TRBV27

cdr3_nt: TGTGCCAGCAGTTTATCGAGGGGCAGCTCCTACGAGCAGTACTTC
cdr3_aa: CASSLSRGSSYEQYF
d_call: NA
j_call: TRBJ2-7
clone_size: NA
v_call: TRBV27

cdr3_nt: TGCAGCGTGGTCACAGGGGGCTTGGATGGCGAGCAGTACTTC
cdr3_aa: CSVVTGGLDGEQYF
d_call: TRBD1
j_call: TRBJ2-7
clone_size: NA
v_call: TRBV29-1

cdr3_nt: TGTGCCAGCAGCTGGATTGACAGAGAAGCTTTCTTT
cdr3_aa: CASSWIDREAFF
d_call: NA
j_call: TRBJ1-1
clone_size: NA
v_call: TRBV7-2

cdr3_nt: TGTGCCGCCCGAGGGGTCGCGGGAAACACCATATATTTT
cdr3_aa: CAARGVAGNTIYF
d_call: NA
j_call: TRBJ1-3
clone_size: NA
v_call: TRBV28

cdr3_nt: TGTGCCAGTAGTATAGGTCCCGCATCTGGCTACACCTTC
cdr3_aa: CASSIGPASGYTF
d_call: NA
j_call: TRBJ1-2
clone_size: once
v_call: TRBV19

cdr3_nt: TGTGCCAGCAGCCAAGAGCGGGAGGGAGCCTACGAGCAGTACTTC
cdr3_aa: CASSQEREGAYEQYF
d_call: TRBD2
j_call: TRBJ2-7
clone_size: NA
v_call: TRBV4-2

cdr3_nt: TGTGCCAGCAGCTACCGACTAGCGGGAGGGCCGGGCAATGAGCAGTTCTTC
cdr3_aa: CASSYRLAGGPGNEQFF
d_call: TRBD2
j_call: TRBJ2-1
clone_size: NA
v_call: TRBV11-2

cdr3_nt: TGTGCCAGCAGCGAGACCGGGGGGCCCACCGGGGAGCTGTTTTTT
cdr3_aa: CASSETGGPTGELFF
d_call: NA
j_call: TRBJ2-2
clone_size: NA
v_call: TRBV9

cdr3_nt: TGCGCCAGCAGCCAAGATCCAGGCTGGTCTGAAAAACTGTTTTTT
cdr3_aa: CASSQDPGWSEKLFF
d_call: NA
j_call: TRBJ1-4
clone_size: once
v_call: TRBV4-3

cdr3_nt: TGCGCCAGCAGGTTAGACAGGAGCACAGATACGCAGTATTTT
cdr3_aa: CASRLDRSTDTQYF
d_call: NA
j_call: TRBJ2-3
clone_size: once
v_call: TRBV4-1

cdr3_nt: TGTGCCAGCAGCAATTTGGACAGTAACTATGGCTACACCTTC
cdr3_aa: CASSNLDSNYGYTF
d_call: NA
j_call: TRBJ1-2
clone_size: NA
v_call: TRBV7-9

cdr3_nt: TGTGCCAGCAGCGGGGAGACAGGGGGCGACACCGGGGAGCTGTTTTTT
cdr3_aa: CASSGETGGDTGELFF
d_call: TRBD1
j_call: TRBJ2-2
clone_size: NA
v_call: TRBV7-9

cdr3_nt: TGTGCCAGCAGTCCCGGGACTAGCTACAATGAGCAGTTCTTC
cdr3_aa: CASSPGTSYNEQFF
d_call: TRBD2
j_call: TRBJ2-1
clone_size: NA
v_call: TRBV7-3

cdr3_nt: TGTGCCAGCAGTGTGACAGGGGGTGAAACTGAAGCTTTCTTT
cdr3_aa: CASSVTGGETEAFF
d_call: TRBD1
j_call: TRBJ1-1
clone_size: NA
v_call: TRBV6-5

cdr3_nt: TGTGCCAGCAGTGACTGGGCTGGGACTAGCGGGGGGGATTCGGATACGCAGTATTTT
cdr3_aa: CASSDWAGTSGGDSDTQYF
d_call: TRBD2
j_call: TRBJ2-3
clone_size: NA
v_call: TRBV6-1

cdr3_nt: TGTGCCAGCACGATGTTCCCAGGGGAAGAGGGAGAGACCCAGTACTTC
cdr3_aa: CASTMFPGEEGETQYF
d_call: NA
j_call: TRBJ2-5
clone_size: NA
v_call: TRBV27

cdr3_nt: TGTGCCTGGTCGGAGAACCTTTACAATGAGCAGTTCTTC
cdr3_aa: CAWSENLYNEQFF
d_call: NA
j_call: TRBJ2-1
clone_size: NA
v_call: TRBV30

cdr3_nt: TGTGCCAGCAGCTTAGGAGGGGACTACGGGGAGCTGTTTTTT
cdr3_aa: CASSLGGDYGELFF
d_call: TRBD2
j_call: TRBJ2-2
clone_size: NA
v_call: TRBV7-9

cdr3_nt: TGTGCCAGCAGTTACTCGCGTCCCCCAGTCAGGAATGAGCAGTTCTTC
cdr3_aa: CASSYSRPPVRNEQFF
d_call: NA
j_call: TRBJ2-1
clone_size: NA
v_call: TRBV6-5

cdr3_nt: TGTGCCAGCAGTTACTCGATAGCCTACGAGCAGTACTTC
cdr3_aa: CASSYSIAYEQYF
d_call: NA
j_call: TRBJ2-7
clone_size: large
v_call: TRBV6-5

cdr3_nt: TGTGCCAGCAGTGAAAGGGGAACCTACTCTGGAAACACCATATATTTT
cdr3_aa: CASSERGTYSGNTIYF
d_call: NA
j_call: TRBJ1-3
clone_size: medium-sized
v_call: TRBV2

cdr3_nt: TGTGCCAGCAGTTTATTAGGTTCCGGAAACACCATATATTTT
cdr3_aa: CASSLLGSGNTIYF
d_call: NA
j_call: TRBJ1-3
clone_size: NA
v_call: TRBV27

cdr3_nt: TGTGCCAGCAGTTTAACAACAGGATCGGGGGAGCTGTTTTTT
cdr3_aa: CASSLTTGSGELFF
d_call: NA
j_call: TRBJ2-2
clone_size: NA
v_call: TRBV27

cdr3_nt: TGTGCCAGCAGCGAAGGGGGACAGACGTACGAGCAGTACTTC
cdr3_aa: CASSEGGQTYEQYF
d_call: TRBD1
j_call: TRBJ2-7
clone_size: NA
v_call: TRBV7-6

cdr3_nt: TGCGCCAGCAGCCAAGATCCGACAGGGGGCTGGACCGGGGAGCTGTTTTTT
cdr3_aa: CASSQDPTGGWTGELFF
d_call: TRBD1
j_call: TRBJ2-2
clone_size: NA
v_call: TRBV4-3

cdr3_nt: TGTGCCAGCAGCTTAGACAGGGGGATTGGCTACACCTTC
cdr3_aa: CASSLDRGIGYTF
d_call: TRBD1
j_call: TRBJ1-2
clone_size: once
v_call: TRBV7-3

cdr3_nt: TGTGCCAGCAGTTACGAAGGGAGCTCCTACAATGAGCAGTTCTTC
cdr3_aa: CASSYEGSSYNEQFF
d_call: NA
j_call: TRBJ2-1
clone_size: NA
v_call: TRBV6-5

cdr3_nt: TGTGCCAGCAGCGCCTCTGCTTCAGTATTCTACGAGCAGTACTTC
cdr3_aa: CASSASASVFYEQYF
d_call: NA
j_call: TRBJ2-7
clone_size: NA
v_call: TRBV9

cdr3_nt: TGCGCCAGCAGCCAAGATTCGATCAAAGGATACGAGCAGTACTTC
cdr3_aa: CASSQDSIKGYEQYF
d_call: NA
j_call: TRBJ2-7
clone_size: NA
v_call: TRBV4-1

cdr3_nt: TGCGCCAGCAGCCAAGATCGATTAGCGAGAGACCCTTTGTTCTTC
cdr3_aa: CASSQDRLARDPLFF
d_call: NA
j_call: TRBJ2-1
clone_size: NA
v_call: TRBV4-3

cdr3_nt: TGTGCCAGCAGTAGGTCAGGCTTGATGAACACTGAAGCTTTCTTT
cdr3_aa: CASSRSGLMNTEAFF
d_call: NA
j_call: TRBJ1-1
clone_size: NA
v_call: TRBV2

cdr3_nt: TGTGCCAGCAGCAAGGACAGTCGAAGCTCCTACAATGAGCAGTTCTTC
cdr3_aa: CASSKDSRSSYNEQFF
d_call: NA
j_call: TRBJ2-1
clone_size: once
v_call: TRBV7-3

cdr3_nt: TGTGCCAGCAGCCAAGCACTCGGCCTGTCTGAAGCTTTCTTT
cdr3_aa: CASSQALGLSEAFF
d_call: NA
j_call: TRBJ1-1
clone_size: NA
v_call: TRBV14

cdr3_nt: TGTGCCAGCAGCCCCCGACAGAGATCCTACGAGCAGTACTTC
cdr3_aa: CASSPRQRSYEQYF
d_call: NA
j_call: TRBJ2-7
clone_size: NA
v_call: TRBV9

cdr3_nt: TGTGCCAGCAGCTTACTAGTTCCAGATACGCAGTATTTT
cdr3_aa: CASSLLVPDTQYF
d_call: NA
j_call: TRBJ2-3
clone_size: NA
v_call: TRBV7-2

cdr3_nt: TGCGCCAGCAGTGAGGAGGACAGGCCGAATTCACCCCTCCACTTT
cdr3_aa: CASSEEDRPNSPLHF
d_call: TRBD1
j_call: TRBJ1-6
clone_size: NA
v_call: TRBV10-2